This T cell receptor (beta chain) was captured in a study of T cell changes during pregnancy in multiple sclerosis. This CDR3 has 16 amino acids. V lost 6 bases and J lost 4; bases outside the gene matches: 12. Looked up from germline, CDR1 is MNHNY and CDR2 is SVGAGI (reference sequence). Using immunoSEQ multiplex PCR, the repertoire was profiled, and TCRdb retains in-frame clones only, with some absent. The sample records tens of thousands of clones, approximately 95% being singletons. The sequence was obtained from a female donor in good health, enrolled as a control in a pregnancy study. The sequencing used peripheral blood, collected in the second trimester of pregnancy. V is TRBV6-6 and J is TRBJ2-3, with TRBD2 matching 8 bases. The CDR3 loop reads CASSSLSGREADTQYF. The CDR3 DNA reads as TGTGCCAGCAGCTCTCTAAGCGGGAGAGAGGCAGATACGCAGTATTTT.